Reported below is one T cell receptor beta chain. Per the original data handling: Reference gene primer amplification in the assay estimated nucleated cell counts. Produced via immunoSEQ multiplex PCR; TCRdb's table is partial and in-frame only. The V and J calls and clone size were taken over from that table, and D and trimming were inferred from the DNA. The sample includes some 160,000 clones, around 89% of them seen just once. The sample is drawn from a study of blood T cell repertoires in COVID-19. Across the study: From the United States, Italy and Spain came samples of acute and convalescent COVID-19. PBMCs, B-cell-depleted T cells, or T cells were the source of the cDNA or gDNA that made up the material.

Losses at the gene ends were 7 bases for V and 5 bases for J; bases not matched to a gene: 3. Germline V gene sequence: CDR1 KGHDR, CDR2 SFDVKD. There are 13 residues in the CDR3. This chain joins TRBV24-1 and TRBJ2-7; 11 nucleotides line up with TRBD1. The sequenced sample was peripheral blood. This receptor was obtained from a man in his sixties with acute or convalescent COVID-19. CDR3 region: CATSRDRGNEQYF. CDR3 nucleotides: TGTGCCACCAGCCGGGACAGGGGGAACGAGCAGTACTTC.